What follows describes a single T cell receptor beta chain. Original processing notes: Amplification of reference gene primers was used by the study to estimate nucleated cell counts. Measured with immunoSEQ multiplex PCR; TCRdb has only the in-frame clones, and not every one. V and J calls and clone size are those listed in that table; D and trimming were worked out from the DNA. The data contain 200,000 to 250,000 clones, about nine tenths of them singletons. The entry originates in a study of blood T cell repertoires in COVID-19. Study-wide context: In each case, the material was cDNA or gDNA derived from T cells, B-cell-depleted T cells, or PBMCs.

After removal of 5 bases from V and 10 bases from J, the junction contained 13 bases not matched to a gene. Per germline, CDR1 SGHNT and CDR2 YENEEA. This CDR3 has 15 amino acids. Participants came from fewer than 25 US areas, aged about 18 to 100 years. Cohorts were based on clinical histories the participants reported. The chain combines TRBV11-3 with TRBJ2-1; TRBD2 matches 8 bases. This TCR was sampled from a woman aged 50 to 60 in a cohort exposed to, infected with or recovered from COVID-19 (not recorded which). The sample taken for sequencing was PBMCs or T cells enriched from blood (not recorded which). CDR3 sequence reads: CASSEGSGGIGEQFF. The CDR3, as DNA: TGTGCCAGCAGCGAGGGCAGCGGGGGCATAGGGGAGCAGTTCTTC.